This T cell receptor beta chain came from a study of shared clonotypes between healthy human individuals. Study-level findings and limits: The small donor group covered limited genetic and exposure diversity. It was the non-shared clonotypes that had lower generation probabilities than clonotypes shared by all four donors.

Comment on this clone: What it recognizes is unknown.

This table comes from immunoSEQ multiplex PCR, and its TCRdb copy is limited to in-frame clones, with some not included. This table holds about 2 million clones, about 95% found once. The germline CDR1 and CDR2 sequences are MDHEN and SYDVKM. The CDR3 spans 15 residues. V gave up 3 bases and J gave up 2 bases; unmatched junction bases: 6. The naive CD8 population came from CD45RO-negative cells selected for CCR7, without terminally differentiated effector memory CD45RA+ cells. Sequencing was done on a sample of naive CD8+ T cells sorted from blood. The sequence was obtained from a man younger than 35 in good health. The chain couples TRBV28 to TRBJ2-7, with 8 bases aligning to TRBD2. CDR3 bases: TGTGCCAGCAGTTTGCGGGGGGTTTTTACCTACGAGCAGTACTTC. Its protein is CASSLRGVFTYEQYF.